This is a list of T cell receptor beta chains from one sample in a study of regulatory T cells in long-lasting Graves disease. TCRdb independently ran MiXCR on the multiplex PCR reads; one entry per CDR3 protein. The sample consists of around 400,000 distinct CDR3 sequences, about 15% of them appearing once. These data were also filed under a second study, of T cells in Graves' hyperthyroidism and ophthalmopathy.

The specimen was peripheral blood mononuclear cells (PBMCs), collected at new diagnosis, from a patient treated with antithyroid drugs. These receptors all stem from a middle-aged woman with Graves disease. The conserved cysteine and the conserved F or W are not part of the CDR3 here. Some rows have no size entry. The others give once, few or many, or a class for an expanded clone.

v_gene: TRBV20-1
abundance: many
j_gene: TRBJ1-5
CDR3aa: SAGWTGNNQPQH

v_gene: TRBV7-3
abundance: .
j_gene: TRBJ2-3
CDR3aa: ASSLTPVTSTDTQY

v_gene: TRBV6-5
abundance: few
j_gene: TRBJ1-1
CDR3aa: ASSYSGAREAF

v_gene: TRBV6-1
abundance: few
j_gene: TRBJ1-5
CDR3aa: ASSSPRASNQPQH

v_gene: TRBV20-1
abundance: .
j_gene: TRBJ1-2
CDR3aa: SARVEGRSGYT

v_gene: TRBV14
abundance: many
j_gene: TRBJ2-3
CDR3aa: ASSQLPSGADTQY

v_gene: TRBV24-1
abundance: .
j_gene: TRBJ2-7
CDR3aa: ATSDLNSYEQY

v_gene: TRBV28
abundance: .
j_gene: TRBJ2-7
CDR3aa: ASSETGPTYYEQY

v_gene: TRBV3-1
abundance: few
j_gene: TRBJ2-7
CDR3aa: ASSQGVRLAGSYEQY

v_gene: TRBV5-1
abundance: .
j_gene: TRBJ2-1
CDR3aa: ASRETPENEQF

v_gene: TRBV20-1
abundance: many
j_gene: TRBJ2-7
CDR3aa: SARKGSIHEQY

v_gene: TRBV5-1
abundance: .
j_gene: TRBJ1-1
CDR3aa: ASSLVVNTEAF

v_gene: TRBV18
abundance: many
j_gene: TRBJ1-1
CDR3aa: ASSPDDTEAF

v_gene: TRBV28
abundance: many
j_gene: TRBJ1-1
CDR3aa: ASSPTGEATEAF

v_gene: TRBV13
abundance: many
j_gene: TRBJ1-2
CDR3aa: ASSQRQGAYGYT

v_gene: TRBV7-3
abundance: .
j_gene: TRBJ2-5
CDR3aa: ASRPGLAGVRETQY

v_gene: TRBV6-5
abundance: .
j_gene: TRBJ2-5
CDR3aa: ASSYRYRGREETQY

v_gene: TRBV20-1
abundance: .
j_gene: TRBJ2-1
CDR3aa: SAPEGSSSYNEQF

v_gene: TRBV27
abundance: many
j_gene: TRBJ2-1
CDR3aa: ASSSVHSSYNEQF

v_gene: TRBV5-4
abundance: .
j_gene: TRBJ2-3
CDR3aa: ASSPTHLSTDTQY

v_gene: TRBV28
abundance: many
j_gene: TRBJ2-7
CDR3aa: ASSPGGDPYEQY

v_gene: TRBV12-3/TRBV12-4
abundance: many
j_gene: TRBJ2-1
CDR3aa: ASSPVGSSYNEQF

v_gene: TRBV15
abundance: many
j_gene: TRBJ1-1
CDR3aa: ATQQTGNAVMNTEAF

v_gene: TRBV24-1
abundance: many
j_gene: TRBJ2-7
CDR3aa: ATSSRFKPYEQY

v_gene: TRBV3-2
abundance: .
j_gene: TRBJ2-3
CDR3aa: ASSQVRTATDTQY

v_gene: TRBV5-6
abundance: many
j_gene: TRBJ1-2
CDR3aa: ASTMGQGYGYT

v_gene: TRBV11-2
abundance: many
j_gene: TRBJ1-1
CDR3aa: ASSYRTQAEAF

v_gene: TRBV11-2
abundance: many
j_gene: TRBJ2-1
CDR3aa: ASSSLAAARFNEQF

v_gene: TRBV9
abundance: many
j_gene: TRBJ2-1
CDR3aa: ASSVGGSPGQGISNEQF

v_gene: TRBV19
abundance: .
j_gene: TRBJ2-6
CDR3aa: ASSINRGGSGANVLT

v_gene: TRBV2
abundance: many
j_gene: TRBJ2-3
CDR3aa: ASSGEGDTQY

v_gene: TRBV3-1
abundance: many
j_gene: TRBJ1-1
CDR3aa: ASSQMAGPLGAF

v_gene: TRBV5-6
abundance: many
j_gene: TRBJ2-3
CDR3aa: ASSSTRTSSTDTQY

v_gene: TRBV4-1
abundance: .
j_gene: TRBJ1-5
CDR3aa: ASSQEFANQPQH

v_gene: TRBV24-1
abundance: .
j_gene: TRBJ2-7
CDR3aa: ATAPTLVGEQY

v_gene: TRBV12-3/TRBV12-4
abundance: many
j_gene: TRBJ1-5
CDR3aa: ASSFGRRLYSNQPQH

v_gene: TRBV13
abundance: many
j_gene: TRBJ2-7
CDR3aa: ASSLGTVSAKQY

v_gene: TRBV2
abundance: few
j_gene: TRBJ2-7
CDR3aa: ASSELDTTYEQY

v_gene: TRBV7-2
abundance: .
j_gene: TRBJ2-7
CDR3aa: ASSLDVIPGAQYEQY

v_gene: TRBV28
abundance: many
j_gene: TRBJ2-5
CDR3aa: ASSLTPQETQY

v_gene: TRBV5-1
abundance: many
j_gene: TRBJ2-7
CDR3aa: ASSLGSLAESGEQY

v_gene: TRBV7-3
abundance: many
j_gene: TRBJ2-1
CDR3aa: ASSSRRRSYNEQF

v_gene: TRBV19
abundance: many
j_gene: TRBJ1-2
CDR3aa: ASTDLVGGYT

v_gene: TRBV29-1
abundance: .
j_gene: TRBJ2-2
CDR3aa: SALNSGSDTGELF

v_gene: TRBV24-1
abundance: few
j_gene: TRBJ2-1
CDR3aa: ATSVVSGRLGTYNEQF

v_gene: TRBV5-4
abundance: few
j_gene: TRBJ1-2
CDR3aa: ASSPDLGQGRNGYT

v_gene: TRBV3-1
abundance: few
j_gene: TRBJ2-7
CDR3aa: ASSPQPRSSYEQY

v_gene: TRBV30
abundance: many
j_gene: TRBJ2-2
CDR3aa: AWSSGTGNTGELF

v_gene: TRBV12-3/TRBV12-4
abundance: many
j_gene: TRBJ2-3
CDR3aa: ASSTSAGITDTQY

v_gene: TRBV11-2
abundance: many
j_gene: TRBJ2-1
CDR3aa: ASSLETPRIQF

v_gene: TRBV4-1
abundance: many
j_gene: TRBJ1-2
CDR3aa: ASSQDRTFYGYT

v_gene: TRBV29-1
abundance: many
j_gene: TRBJ2-7
CDR3aa: SVGTSGPEQY

v_gene: TRBV11-3
abundance: many
j_gene: TRBJ1-2
CDR3aa: ASSRDRATSYT

v_gene: TRBV20-1
abundance: many
j_gene: TRBJ2-1
CDR3aa: SARKALAGNNEQF